Below are 20 T cell receptor beta chains sequenced from a single sample in a study of blood T cells in healthy people across ages. Primed by a sample-barcoded 5' primer and a J-beta primer mix, a second PCR proceeded for 7 to 11 cycles. TCRdb used MiXCR to reprocess the 5' RACE reads, holding one entry per CDR3 protein. The table lists 1.4 million to 1.5 million distinct CDR3 sequences, roughly 45% of them singletons. Sequencing used blood. The receptors derive from a woman in her late teens or twenties in good health.

This clonotype was counted ten times or more. The gene calls are TRBV7-9 and TRBJ2-1, with D uncertain. The germline CDR1 and CDR2 sequences are SEHNR and FQNEAQ (reference sequence). The CDR3 spans 14 residues. V was cut by 5 bases and J by 9 bases, with 17 bases left in between. The CDR3 loop reads CASSPQVGSSEQFF. CDR3 in DNA: TGTGCCAGCAGCCCTCAGGTTGGATCGTCTGAGCAGTTCTTC.

This clonotype was observed a few times. The V call is TRBV12-3 or TRBV12-4, the J call TRBJ2-4; D is perhaps TRBD1 or TRBD2 (6 bases each). The V gene lost 2 bases and the J gene lost 14 bases, with 10 bases spanning the gap. CDR3 size: 11 residues. The CDR3 loop reads CASSLWRDKYF. The DNA for the CDR3 is TGTGCCAGCAGTTTATGGCGGGACAAGTACTTC.

This chain joins TRBV11-3 and TRBJ1-1; no definite D call. Per the germline V gene, CDR1 is SGHNT and CDR2 is YENEEA. Trimming pared 0 bases from V and 6 bases from J, leaving 8 bases between. The CDR3 is made up of 13 amino acids. The CDR3 spells CASSLEGFAEAFF. The CDR3 region has the DNA TGTGCCAGCAGCTTAGAGGGTTTCGCTGAAGCTTTCTTT.

This clonotype showed up just a few times. This chain connects TRBV11-2 to TRBJ2-3; a possible D gene is TRBD2 (5 bases). This CDR3 has 14 residues. Germline V gene sequence: CDR1 SGHAT, CDR2 FQNNGV. V was shortened by 5 bases and J by 1 base, with 10 bases between the two germline ends. The CDR3 DNA is TGTGCCAGCAGCGAGGGCCCTGGCACAGATACGCAGTATTTT. It codes for CASSEGPGTDTQYF.

The V gene is TRBV20-1, the J gene TRBJ2-3; D gene uncertain. Between the trimmed V and J ends, which lost 3 bases and 3 bases, there was a span of 13 bases. Germline lookup yields CDR1 DFQATT and CDR2 SNEGSKA (reference sequence). This CDR3 is built from 14 residues. CDR3 amino acids: CSASLKGLTDTQYF. The CDR3 DNA reads as TGCAGTGCTAGCCTCAAAGGGCTGACAGATACGCAGTATTTT.

The V gene is TRBV10-3, the J gene TRBJ2-3; 8 nucleotides align to TRBD2. The CDR3 sequence is 16 residues long. In germline, CDR1 is ENHRY, CDR2 SYGVKD. With 3 bases clipped from V and 1 base from J, the junction kept 6 bases outside the gene matches. This CDR3 is CAISETQTSGTDTQYF. The CDR3 nucleotides are TGTGCCATCAGTGAAACCCAGACTAGCGGCACAGATACGCAGTATTTT.

This chain connects TRBV3-1 to TRBJ1-4; D gene unclear. The V end was cut by 3 bases, the J end by 0 bases, with 26 bases between. Germline V gene lookup returns CDR1 LGHDT and CDR2 YNNKEL (reference sequence). The CDR3 length is 21 residues. The CDR3 here is CASSHLGSSGTESATNEKLFF. Here the CDR3 DNA reads TGTGCCAGCAGCCATCTAGGTTCCTCAGGAACCGAATCTGCAACTAATGAAAAACTGTTTTTT.

Of note for this clonotype: A junction boundary mismatches the germline segment, possibly from a read error. This chain joins TRBV3-1 and TRBJ2-5; 7 bases are shared with TRBD1. This CDR3 has 14 amino acids. Germline V gene lookup returns CDR1 LGHDT and CDR2 YNNKEL (reference sequence). The CDR3 sequence: CTSSHGTDKETQYF. In DNA, the CDR3 is TGTACCAGCAGCCACGGGACAGACAAAGAGACCCAGTACTTC.

J is TRBJ2-7 and V is TRBV5-1; no definite D call. The CDR3 has 17 amino acids. Between the trimmed V and J ends, which lost 0 bases and 0 bases, there was a span of 16 bases. The germline V gene encodes CDR1 SGHRS and CDR2 YFSETQ. The CDR3 DNA sequence: TGCGCCAGCAGCTTGGCAGTTTCCTTGGCAGACTCCTACGAGCAGTACTTC. It codes for CASSLAVSLADSYEQYF.

V and J are TRBV5-6 and TRBJ1-5, with 7 bases lining up with TRBD1. Looked up from germline, CDR1 is SGHDT and CDR2 is YYEEEE. The CDR3 consists of 16 residues. The V gene end was trimmed by 5 bases and the J gene end by 0 bases; junction bases not matched to a gene: 8. CDR3 loop: CASRETGVFSNQPQHF. The CDR3 coding sequence is TGTGCCAGCAGGGAAACAGGGGTGTTTAGCAATCAGCCCCAGCATTTT.

A single count supports this clonotype. The chain combines TRBV12-3 or TRBV12-4 with TRBJ2-5; D possibly corresponds to TRBD1 (5 bases). The CDR3 length is 15 residues. Trimming took 5 bases from V and 11 from J, leaving 24 bases between them. CDR3 residues: CASSNPRQGFDEQYF. In nucleotides, the CDR3 is TGTGCCAGCAGTAACCCGCGGCAGGGATTCGATGAGCAGTACTTC.

The CDR3 nucleotides read TGTGCCAGCAGCGTAGACGGACGGGGCACCGGGGAGCTGTTTTTT. This sequence encodes CASSVDGRGTGELFF. V gene TRBV9 combines with J gene TRBJ2-2; D is possibly TRBD2 (5 bases). The V end was cut by 0 bases, the J end by 4 bases, with 10 bases between. Germline V lookup: CDR1 SGDLS, CDR2 YYNGEE. This CDR3 has 15 amino acids.

The CDR3 region is CASSQFIRTSGFNEQFF. The CDR3 DNA reads as TGTGCCAGCAGCCAATTTATCAGGACTAGCGGCTTCAATGAGCAGTTCTTC. The chain combines TRBV14 with TRBJ2-1, with TRBD2 matching 10 bases. J was trimmed by 6 bases and V by 2 bases; bases with no gene match: 10. The CDR3 is 17 amino acids. The V gene's germline CDR1 is SGHDN and CDR2 FVKESK.

V and J are TRBV3-1 and TRBJ2-5, with TRBD2 matching over 7 bases. Germline V gene data show CDR1 as LGHDT and CDR2 as YNNKEL (reference sequence). V lost 7 bases and J lost 5; bases outside the gene matches: 4. The CDR3 is made up of 12 amino acids. The CDR3 DNA is TGTGCCAGCACCGGGGGGTATGAGACCCAGTACTTC. The encoded protein is CASTGGYETQYF.

The sample holds a few counts of this clonotype. The rearrangement uses TRBV6-5 and TRBJ2-7, with TRBD1 identical over 9 bases. Germline CDR1 and CDR2: MNHEY and SVGAGI. Losses at the gene ends were 2 bases for V and 4 bases for J; bases not matched to a gene: 9. This CDR3 is built from 16 residues. This CDR3 reads CASSYHFTGGKYEQYF. The DNA of the CDR3 is TGTGCCAGCAGTTACCATTTCACAGGGGGCAAGTACGAGCAGTACTTC.

The rearrangement joins TRBV27 to TRBJ1-2, with unresolved D. The germline V gene has CDR1 MNHEY and CDR2 SMNVEV (reference sequence). With 7 bases removed from V and 6 bases from J, the gap between germline ends came to 21 bases. This CDR3 comprises 15 residues. CDR3 DNA sequence: TGTGCCAGCACTTCAATCACGGGCAACAATAATGGCTACACCTTC. Residues: CASTSITGNNNGYTF.

This clonotype appeared a few times. The rearrangement joins TRBV10-1 to TRBJ1-2; D gene ambiguous. The V and J ends lost 2 bases and 4 bases respectively, with 17 bases between them. CDR3 size: 16 residues. Germline CDR1 reads WNHNN; CDR2 reads SYGVQD (reference sequence). The CDR3 bases are TGCGCCAGCAGTGAGAGTAAGGTGGGAGTGGGCTATGGCTACACCTTC. As protein: CASSESKVGVGYGYTF.

Comments on this clonotype: This sequence may be a read error, since a much larger clone differs from it by one base. The chain employs TRBV28 and TRBJ2-1; 8 nucleotides match TRBD2. From germline, CDR1 is MDHEN and CDR2 SYDVKM. Trimming cost V 10 bases and J 9 bases; bases outside gene matches: 17. CDR3 size: 15 residues. The CDR3 spells CATFGGRGDLGEQFF. CDR3 nucleotide sequence: TGTGCCACCTTCGGGGGGCGGGGGGACCTCGGTGAGCAGTTCTTC.

Regarding this clonotype: The germline gene is not matched at one end of the junction; a read error may be the cause. As DNA, the CDR3 is TGCGCCAACAGCCAAGATGAGCGCGTGAGCTCCTACGAGCAGTACTTC. Protein: CANSQDERVSSYEQYF. J is TRBJ2-7 and V is TRBV4-1, with no clear D. Per the germline V gene, CDR1 is MGHRA and CDR2 is YSYEKL. The CDR3 covers 16 residues.

Here the CDR3 reads CASSQDPGARNTEAFF. Written as DNA, the CDR3 is TGTGCCAGCAGCCAAGATCCGGGGGCCCGGAACACTGAAGCTTTCTTT. The rearrangement uses TRBV3-1 and TRBJ1-1, with a weak D call TRBD1 (6 bases). CDR3 length: 16 amino acids. Germline loops: CDR1 LGHDT, CDR2 YNNKEL (reference sequence). Trimming pared 0 bases from V and 1 base from J, leaving 12 bases between.